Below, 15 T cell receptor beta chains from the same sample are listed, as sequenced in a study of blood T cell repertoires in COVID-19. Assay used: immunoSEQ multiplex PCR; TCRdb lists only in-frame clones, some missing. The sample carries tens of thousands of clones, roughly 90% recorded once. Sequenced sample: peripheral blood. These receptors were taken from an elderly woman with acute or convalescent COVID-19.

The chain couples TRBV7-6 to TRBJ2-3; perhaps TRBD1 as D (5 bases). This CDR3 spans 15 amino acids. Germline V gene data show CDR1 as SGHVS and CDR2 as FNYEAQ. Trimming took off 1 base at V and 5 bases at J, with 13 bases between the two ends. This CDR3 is CASSLGQIKVDTQYF. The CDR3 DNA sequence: TGTGCCAGCAGCTTAGGACAGATTAAGGTAGATACGCAGTATTTT.

The CDR3 DNA reads as TGCGCCAGCAGCTTGGCCGTAGGTGCGGGGACAGGGATGAATGAGCAGTTCTTC. Translation: CASSLAVGAGTGMNEQFF. This chain uses TRBV5-1 with TRBJ2-1, with 9 bases aligning to TRBD1. The length of the CDR3 is 18 residues. V lost 0 bases, J lost 7 bases, and 14 bases stayed unmatched. Germline-derived CDR1 and CDR2 are SGHRS and YFSETQ. Looking up the rest from reference TRBV5-1 and TRBJ2-1 gives the full variable domain: KAGVTQTPRYLIKTRGQQVTLSCSPISGHRSVSWYQQTPGQGLQFLFEYFSETQRNKGNFPGRFSGRQFSNSRSEMNVSTLELGDSALYLCASSLAVGAGTGMNEQFFGPGTRLTVL.

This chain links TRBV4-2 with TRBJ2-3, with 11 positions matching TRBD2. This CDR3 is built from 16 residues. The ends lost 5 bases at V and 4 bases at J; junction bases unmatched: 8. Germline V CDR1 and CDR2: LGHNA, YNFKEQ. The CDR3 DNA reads TGTGCCAGCAGCAATAGCGGGGGGGCGGTGGCAGATACGCAGTATTTT. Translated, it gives CASSNSGGAVADTQYF.

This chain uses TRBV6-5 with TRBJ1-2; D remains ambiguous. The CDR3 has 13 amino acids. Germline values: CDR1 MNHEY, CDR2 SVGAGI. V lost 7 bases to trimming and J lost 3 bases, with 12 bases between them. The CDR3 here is CASTRTQDYGYTF. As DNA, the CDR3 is TGTGCCAGCACCCGAACCCAGGACTATGGCTACACCTTC.

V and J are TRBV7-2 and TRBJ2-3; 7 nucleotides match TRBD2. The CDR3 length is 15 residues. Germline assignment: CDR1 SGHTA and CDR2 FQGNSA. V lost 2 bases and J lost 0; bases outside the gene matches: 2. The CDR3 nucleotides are TGTGCCAGCAGCTTAACGGGGGGTAGCACAGATACGCAGTATTTT. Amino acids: CASSLTGGSTDTQYF.

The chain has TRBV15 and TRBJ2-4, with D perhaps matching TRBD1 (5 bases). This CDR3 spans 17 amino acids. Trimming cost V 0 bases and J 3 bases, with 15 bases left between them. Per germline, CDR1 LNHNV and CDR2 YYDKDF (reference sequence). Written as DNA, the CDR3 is TGTGCCACCAGCAGAGATATTACAGGAATGGGCAAAAACATTCAGTACTTC. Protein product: CATSRDITGMGKNIQYF.

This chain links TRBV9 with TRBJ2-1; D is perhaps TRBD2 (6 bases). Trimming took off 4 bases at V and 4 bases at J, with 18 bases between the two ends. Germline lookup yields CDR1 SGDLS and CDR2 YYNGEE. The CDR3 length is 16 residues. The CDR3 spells CASSLRGDRAYNEQFF. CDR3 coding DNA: TGTGCCAGCAGCCTCCGCGGGGACCGCGCTTACAATGAGCAGTTCTTC.

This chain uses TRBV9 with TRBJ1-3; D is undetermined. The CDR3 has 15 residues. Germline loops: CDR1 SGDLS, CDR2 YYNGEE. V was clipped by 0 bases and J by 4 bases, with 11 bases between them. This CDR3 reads CASSVVEGLGNTIYF. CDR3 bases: TGTGCCAGCAGCGTAGTAGAGGGTCTCGGAAACACCATATATTTT. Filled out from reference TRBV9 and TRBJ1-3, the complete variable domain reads DSGVTQTPKHLITATGQRVTLRCSPRSGDLSVYWYQQSLDQGLQFLIQYYNGEERAKGNILERFSAQQFPDLHSELNLSSLELGDSALYFCASSVVEGLGNTIYFGEGSWLTVV.

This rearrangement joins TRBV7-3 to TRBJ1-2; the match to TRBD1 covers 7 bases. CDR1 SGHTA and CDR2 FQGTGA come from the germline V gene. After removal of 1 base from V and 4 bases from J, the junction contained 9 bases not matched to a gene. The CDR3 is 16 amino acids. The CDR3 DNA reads TGTGCCAGCAGCTTAAGCTCGCGCAGGGGGGCCTATGGCTACACCTTC. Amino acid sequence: CASSLSSRRGAYGYTF.

CDR3 region: CASSALGQGAWETQYF. The CDR3 DNA is TGTGCCAGCAGTGCCCTTGGACAGGGAGCTTGGGAGACCCAGTACTTC. The rearrangement joins TRBV27 to TRBJ2-5; TRBD1 matches 8 bases. Germline CDR1 is MNHEY and CDR2 is SMNVEV (reference sequence). Trimming at V came to 5 bases and at J to 5 bases, leaving 13 bases not matched to a gene. CDR3 size: 16 residues.

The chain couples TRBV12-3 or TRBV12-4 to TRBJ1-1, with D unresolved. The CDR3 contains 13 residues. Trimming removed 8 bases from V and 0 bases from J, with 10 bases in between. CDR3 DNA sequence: TGTGCCAGCGGCCTTCGGGTGAACACTGAAGCTTTCTTT. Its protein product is CASGLRVNTEAFF.

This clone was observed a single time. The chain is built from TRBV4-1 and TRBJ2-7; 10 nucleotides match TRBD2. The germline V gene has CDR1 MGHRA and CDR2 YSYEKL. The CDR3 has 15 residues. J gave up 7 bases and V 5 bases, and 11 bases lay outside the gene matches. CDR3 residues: CASSTPSIAGGEQYF. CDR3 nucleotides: TGCGCCAGCAGCACACCCTCGATAGCGGGGGGAGAGCAGTACTTC.

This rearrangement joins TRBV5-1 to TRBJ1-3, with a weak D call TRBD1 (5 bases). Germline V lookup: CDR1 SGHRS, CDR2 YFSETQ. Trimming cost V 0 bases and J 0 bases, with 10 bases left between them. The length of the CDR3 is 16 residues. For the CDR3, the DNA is TGCGCCAGCAGCTTGGGACAGTTGAGCTCTGGAAACACCATATATTTT. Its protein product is CASSLGQLSSGNTIYF.

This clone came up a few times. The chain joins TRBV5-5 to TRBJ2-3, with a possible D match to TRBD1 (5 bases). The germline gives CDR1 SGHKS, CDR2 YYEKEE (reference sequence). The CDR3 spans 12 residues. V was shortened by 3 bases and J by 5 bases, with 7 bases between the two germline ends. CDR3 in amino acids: CASSYRLDTQYF. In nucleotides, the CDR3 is TGTGCCAGCAGCTACAGGCTAGATACGCAGTATTTT.

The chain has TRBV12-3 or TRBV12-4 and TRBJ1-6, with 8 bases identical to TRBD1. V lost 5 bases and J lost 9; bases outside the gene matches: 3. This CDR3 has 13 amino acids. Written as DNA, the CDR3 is TGTGCCAGCAGTAACGACAGGGGTTCACCCCTCCACTTT. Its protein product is CASSNDRGSPLHF.